A single sample gave rise to the 5 T cell receptor beta chains below, sequenced in a study of T-cell memory formation after mild COVID-19. TCRdb reprocessed the 5' RACE reads with MiXCR, giving one entry per CDR3 protein. The sample carries over 500,000 distinct CDR3 sequences, 15% to 20% recorded once. Sequences were obtained from PBMCs or a T cell subset sorted from them (not recorded which). These receptors all stem from an adult woman who had mild COVID-19 (a few samples of this study predate the infection). Cell type and time point are not known.

V gene TRBV3-1 combines with J gene TRBJ1-6; 8 positions agree with TRBD1. V shed 5 bases, J shed 4 bases, and the junction held 4 bases outside the gene matches. This CDR3 comprises 15 residues. Germline V gene data show CDR1 as LGHDT and CDR2 as YNNKEL (reference sequence). CDR3 in DNA: TGTGCCAGCAGCATTCGGACAGGGTATAATTCACCCCTCCACTTT. Translating gives CASSIRTGYNSPLHF.

This clonotype was seen more than once but under ten times. V usage is TRBV7-3 and J usage is TRBJ2-5; a weak D match, TRBD1 (6 bases). CDR1 SGHTA and CDR2 FQGTGA come from the germline V gene. The CDR3 spans 14 residues. Trimming removed 6 bases from V and 4 bases from J, with 15 bases in between. CDR3 sequence (DNA): TGTGCCAGCAGTTTAGGGGGAAAGGGAGAGACCCAGTACTTC. It codes for CASSLGGKGETQYF.

The rearrangement links TRBV11-3 to TRBJ2-7, with 7 bases matching TRBD2. This CDR3 spans 14 amino acids. In germline, CDR1 is SGHNT, CDR2 YENEEA. V lost 3 bases and J lost 3; bases outside the gene matches: 5. The chain's CDR3 is CASSFQASGYEQYF. The CDR3 DNA reads as TGTGCCAGCAGCTTCCAAGCTAGCGGCTACGAGCAGTACTTC.

This chain uses TRBV6-5 with TRBJ2-7; no clear D. Between the trimmed V and J ends, which lost 5 bases and 0 bases, there was a span of 14 bases. The germline CDR1 and CDR2 sequences are MNHEY and SVGAGI. The CDR3 sequence is 15 residues long. CDR3 nucleotides: TGTGCCAGCAGTGCCCTCGGCGTTAGCTCCTACGAGCAGTACTTC. Translation gives CASSALGVSSYEQYF.

This chain connects TRBV12-3 or TRBV12-4 to TRBJ2-7; 10 nucleotides match TRBD1. The CDR3 runs to 15 residues. The trim removed 3 bases at V and 4 bases at J, leaving 6 bases unmatched. CDR3 bases: TGTGCCAGCAGTTTTACGGACAGGGGGTTTTACGAGCAGTACTTC. Amino acids: CASSFTDRGFYEQYF.